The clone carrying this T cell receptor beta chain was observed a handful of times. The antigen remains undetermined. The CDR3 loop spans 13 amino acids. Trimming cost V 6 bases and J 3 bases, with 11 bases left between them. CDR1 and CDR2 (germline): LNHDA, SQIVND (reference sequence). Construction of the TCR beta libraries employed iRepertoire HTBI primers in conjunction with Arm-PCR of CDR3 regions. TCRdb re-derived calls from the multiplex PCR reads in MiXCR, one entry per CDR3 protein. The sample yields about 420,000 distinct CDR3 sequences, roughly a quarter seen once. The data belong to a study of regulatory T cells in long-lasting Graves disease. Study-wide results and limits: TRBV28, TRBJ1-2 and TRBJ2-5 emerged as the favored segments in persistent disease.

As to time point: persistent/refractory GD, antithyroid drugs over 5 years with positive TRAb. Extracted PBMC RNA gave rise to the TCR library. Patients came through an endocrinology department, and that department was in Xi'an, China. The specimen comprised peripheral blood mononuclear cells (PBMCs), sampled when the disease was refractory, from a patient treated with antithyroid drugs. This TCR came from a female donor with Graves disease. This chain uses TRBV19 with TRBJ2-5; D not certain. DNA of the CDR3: TGTGCCAGTAGCGCCCGGCGGAAAGAGACCCAGTACTTC. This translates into CASSARRKETQYF.